This T cell receptor beta chain derives from a study of T cell responses to AZD1222 COVID-19 vaccine. General study results and limits: Females made up more of the donors, who were largely white British, and clonal diversity may have come out too low.

Profiling relied on immunoSEQ multiplex PCR, and the TCRdb table lists in-frame clones only, not all of them. This table holds a few hundred thousand clones, 93% found once. Concerning this clone itself: Its antigen remains unidentified.

The CDR3 has 16 residues. From germline, CDR1 is SGHDT and CDR2 YYEEEE. V gave up 5 bases and J gave up 0 bases; unmatched junction bases: 8. The gene calls are TRBV5-6 and TRBJ1-3, with 7 positions matching TRBD1. The origin of this receptor is an adult in good health. Sample: peripheral blood, taken on day 0 of AZD1222 vaccination. The CDR3, as DNA: TGTGCCAGCAGACCAGGGACAGCGAGCTCTGGAAACACCATATATTTT. Translation gives CASRPGTASSGNTIYF.